The next 4 T cell receptor beta chains were all read from a single sample in a study of cytomegalovirus exposure and HLA in healthy donors. PCR amplification relied on 60 Vbeta primers (plus 13 Jbeta primers). Some clones are missing from TCRdb's copy, which holds only in-frame ones; the method was immunoSEQ multiplex PCR. The data show tens of thousands of clones, roughly four fifths seen once. What was sequenced was PBMCs. The receptors shown here come from a man between 18 and 29 years old in good health and CMV-seronegative.

The gene calls are TRBV9 and TRBJ2-6, with D tentatively TRBD2 (5 bases). The CDR3 loop spans 16 amino acids. V gave up 1 base and J gave up 4 bases, with 12 bases separating them. Germline V gene sequence: CDR1 SGDLS, CDR2 YYNGEE. The CDR3 region has the DNA TGTGCCAGCAGCGTACCGGCGACTACCGGGGCCAACGTCCTGACTTTC. Amino acid sequence: CASSVPATTGANVLTF.

The rearrangement joins TRBV5-4 to TRBJ1-5; D unresolved. The CDR3 is made up of 13 amino acids. The V and J ends lost 0 bases and 5 bases respectively, with 6 bases between them. The V gene's germline CDR1 is SGHNT and CDR2 YYREEE (reference sequence). CDR3 nucleotide sequence: TGTGCCAGCAGCTTGGCCGGAGATCAGCCCCAGCATTTT. This sequence encodes CASSLAGDQPQHF.

V gene TRBV2 combines with J gene TRBJ1-6; TRBD1 might be the D (6 bases). The V end was cut by 6 bases, the J end by 1 base, with 13 bases between. CDR3 size: 16 residues. CDR1 and CDR2 (germline): SNHLY, FYNNEI. In nucleotides, the CDR3 is TGTGCCAGCAGAGAGAACAGGGTTTCCTATAATTCACCCCTCCACTTT. Translated, it gives CASRENRVSYNSPLHF.

The chain recombines TRBV11-2 with TRBJ2-3, with TRBD1 as a possible D gene (5 bases). The length of the CDR3 is 16 residues. The germline gives CDR1 SGHAT, CDR2 FQNNGV. Trimming stripped 6 bases from V and 1 base from J, with 17 bases between. The CDR3, as DNA: TGTGCCAGCAGGGGGCGTTCCACCCCGGGCACAGATACGCAGTATTTT. Translation: CASRGRSTPGTDTQYF.